Shown below are 15 T cell receptor beta chains from a single sample sequenced in a study of OX40 agonist ivuxolimab in advanced cancers. Using immunoSEQ multiplex PCR, the repertoire was profiled, and TCRdb retains in-frame clones only, with some absent. The table shows tens of thousands of clones, with approximately 80% occurring only once. Material: CD4+ or CD8+ T cells sorted from blood, obtained in a trial of the OX40 agonist ivuxolimab. These receptors came from an adult with an advanced solid tumor such as melanoma, head and neck, liver or kidney cancer.

This clone was seen once. This chain uses TRBV2 with TRBJ2-1; possible D gene TRBD1, 5 bases. The CDR3 length is 13 residues. CDR1 and CDR2 (germline): SNHLY, FYNNEI. V was shortened by 3 bases and J by 6 bases, with 9 bases between the two germline ends. The CDR3 DNA reads as TGTGCCAGCAGTGATGGCCAGGGCAATGAGCAGTTCTTC. Encoded protein: CASSDGQGNEQFF. Combining the CDR3 with reference TRBV2 and TRBJ2-1 gives the whole variable domain EPEVTQTPSHQVTQMGQEVILRCVPISNHLYFYWYRQILGQKVEFLVSFYNNEISEKSEIFDDQFSVERPDGSNFTLKIRSTKLEDSAMYFCASSDGQGNEQFFGPGTRLTVL.

This clone showed up just a few times. The gene calls are TRBV9 and TRBJ2-2; TRBD1 might be the D (6 bases). V gave up 3 bases and J gave up 1 base, with 13 bases separating them. Germline V gene sequence: CDR1 SGDLS, CDR2 YYNGEE. This CDR3 comprises 16 residues. The CDR3 nucleotides read TGTGCCAGCAGCGCTGGGGGCCCAGAGAACACCGGGGAGCTGTTTTTT. This translates into CASSAGGPENTGELFF.

The chain links TRBV5-1 to TRBJ1-1; TRBD1 matches at 11 bases. CDR1 is SGHRS, CDR2 YFSETQ, per germline. Losses at the gene ends were 4 bases for V and 1 base for J; bases not matched to a gene: 9. The CDR3 is 17 amino acids. This chain's CDR3 is CASSQWTGGLQNTEAFF. CDR3 coding DNA: TGCGCCAGCAGCCAATGGACAGGGGGCCTTCAGAACACTGAAGCTTTCTTT.

V usage is TRBV6-5 and J usage is TRBJ1-5; D not resolved. V was shortened by 8 bases and J by 4 bases, with 9 bases between the two germline ends. The CDR3 spans 12 residues. From germline, CDR1 is MNHEY and CDR2 SVGAGI. The CDR3 sequence is CASGRPNQPQHF. The DNA for the CDR3 is TGTGCCAGCGGCCGGCCGAATCAGCCCCAGCATTTT.

This clone is a singleton in its sample. The chain recombines TRBV7-9 with TRBJ1-2, with D perhaps TRBD1 (5 bases). Germline CDR1 reads SEHNR; CDR2 reads FQNEAQ (reference sequence). This CDR3 spans 14 amino acids. Deletions cut 1 base from V and 3 bases from J, with 9 bases between. The CDR3: CASSLDGGDYGYTF. The DNA of the CDR3 is TGTGCCAGCAGCTTAGATGGGGGGGACTATGGCTACACCTTC. Full variable domain (outside the CDR3, taken from reference TRBV7-9 and TRBJ1-2): DTGVSQNPRHKITKRGQNVTFRCDPISEHNRLYWYRQTLGQGPEFLTYFQNEAQLEKSRLLSDRFSAERPKGSFSTLEIQRTEQGDSAMYLCASSLDGGDYGYTFGSGTRLTVV.

This chain joins TRBV6-6 and TRBJ1-2; D perhaps matches TRBD1 (5 bases). V dropped 0 bases and J dropped 5 bases, with 10 bases sitting between them. This CDR3 contains 14 residues. CDR1 is MNHNY, CDR2 SVGAGI, per germline (reference sequence). CDR3 sequence (DNA): TGTGCCAGCAGTTACTCGTCCAGGGTTTATGGCTACACCTTC. This sequence encodes CASSYSSRVYGYTF.

The V gene is TRBV9, the J gene TRBJ1-2, with unresolved D. This CDR3 has 13 residues. V dropped 0 bases and J dropped 5 bases, with 8 bases sitting between them. CDR1 SGDLS and CDR2 YYNGEE come from the germline V gene. The CDR3 spells CASSVGQSYGYTF. The CDR3 DNA reads TGTGCCAGCAGCGTAGGTCAGAGTTATGGCTACACCTTC. Full variable domain (outside the CDR3, taken from reference TRBV9 and TRBJ1-2): DSGVTQTPKHLITATGQRVTLRCSPRSGDLSVYWYQQSLDQGLQFLIQYYNGEERAKGNILERFSAQQFPDLHSELNLSSLELGDSALYFCASSVGQSYGYTFGSGTRLTVV.

The chain employs TRBV5-4 and TRBJ2-7; no definite D call. Looked up from germline, CDR1 is SGHNT and CDR2 is YYREEE (reference sequence). V gave up 1 base and J gave up 1 base, with 9 bases separating them. The length of the CDR3 is 14 residues. CDR3 sequence: CASSLTHWSYEQYF. In DNA form, the CDR3 reads TGTGCCAGCAGCTTGACACACTGGTCCTACGAGCAGTACTTC.

The chain recombines TRBV11-2 with TRBJ1-6; D perhaps matches TRBD1 (6 bases). Germline-derived CDR1 and CDR2 are SGHAT and FQNNGV. The CDR3 has 15 residues. Trimming shortened V by 5 bases and J by 7 bases, and 15 bases separated the two germline ends. This chain's CDR3 is CASSPGQFLNSPLHF. The CDR3 coding sequence is TGTGCCAGCAGCCCTGGACAGTTTTTGAATTCACCCCTCCACTTT.

With regard to this clone: The junction shows a germline mismatch at one end, possibly a read error. V usage is TRBV27 and J usage is TRBJ1-5; possible D gene TRBD1, 6 bases. This CDR3 spans 14 amino acids. CDR1 MNHEY and CDR2 SMNVEV come from the germline V gene (reference sequence). CDR3 sequence reads: CVSNDRRGNQPQHF. The CDR3, as DNA: TGTGTCAGCAACGACAGGAGGGGCAATCAGCCCCAGCATTTT.

The chain employs TRBV10-3 and TRBJ1-3, with 7 bases fitting TRBD1. The CDR3 is 14 amino acids. Germline V gene data show CDR1 as ENHRY and CDR2 as SYGVKD. The V and J ends lost 7 bases and 3 bases, in that order; junction bases with no gene match: 6. In DNA form, the CDR3 reads TGTGCCATCAAGGCAGGGGGTAGTGGAAACACCATATATTTT. The encoded protein is CAIKAGGSGNTIYF.

This clone was seen only once. V gene TRBV5-1 combines with J gene TRBJ2-1; 15 nucleotides match TRBD2. The CDR3 extends over 16 amino acids. CDR1 is SGHRS, CDR2 YFSETQ, per germline. Trimming removed 4 bases from V and 9 bases from J; junction bases left unmatched: 8. Written as DNA, the CDR3 is TGCGCCAGCAGCCCCCTGGGACTAGCGGGGGGATTTGAGCAGTTCTTC. Its translation is CASSPLGLAGGFEQFF.

In DNA form, the CDR3 reads TGTGCCAGCAGCGTATCCCCGGGGGGGGGTTACGAGCAGTACTTC. This translates into CASSVSPGGGYEQYF. The genes are TRBV5-6 and TRBJ2-7, with 8 bases lining up with TRBD2. The J segment lost 4 bases and the V segment lost 4 bases, leaving 10 bases of the junction unmatched. The V gene's germline CDR1 is SGHDT and CDR2 YYEEEE. The CDR3 is made up of 15 amino acids.

The rearrangement links TRBV6-5 to TRBJ1-2, with D possibly TRBD1 on 5 matching bases. The V end was cut by 0 bases, the J end by 7 bases, with 9 bases between. Germline CDR1 MNHEY, CDR2 SVGAGI. The CDR3 is 13 residues long. CDR3 region: CASSYSGGGGYTF. CDR3 bases: TGTGCCAGCAGTTACTCGGGGGGTGGTGGCTACACCTTC.

The chain joins TRBV7-2 to TRBJ2-3; 15 bases line up with TRBD2. This CDR3 has 19 amino acids. Looked up from germline, CDR1 is SGHTA and CDR2 is FQGNSA. V shed 3 bases, J shed 1 base, and the junction held 8 bases outside the gene matches. CDR3 in amino acids: CASSFYGTSGGMGTDTQYF. The CDR3 DNA reads as TGTGCCAGCAGCTTCTACGGGACTAGCGGGGGGATGGGCACAGATACGCAGTATTTT.